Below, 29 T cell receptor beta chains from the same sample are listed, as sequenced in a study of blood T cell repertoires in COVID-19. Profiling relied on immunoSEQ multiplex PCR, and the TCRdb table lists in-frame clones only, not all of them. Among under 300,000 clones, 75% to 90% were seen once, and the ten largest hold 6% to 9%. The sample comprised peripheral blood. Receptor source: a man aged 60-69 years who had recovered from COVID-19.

CDR3 sequence: CASSPRPGGRGYTF. For the CDR3, the DNA is TGTGCCAGCAGCCCCAGGCCAGGGGGCCGTGGCTACACCTTC. The chain carries TRBV7-2 and TRBJ1-2; 8 nucleotides match TRBD1. The J segment lost 7 bases and the V segment lost 5 bases, leaving 9 bases of the junction unmatched. This CDR3 has 14 amino acids. The germline V gene encodes CDR1 SGHTA and CDR2 FQGNSA.

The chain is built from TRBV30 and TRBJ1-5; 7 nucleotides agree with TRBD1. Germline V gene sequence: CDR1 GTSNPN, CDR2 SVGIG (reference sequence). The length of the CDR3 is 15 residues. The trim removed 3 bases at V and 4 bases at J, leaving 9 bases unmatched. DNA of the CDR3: TGTGCCTGGAGCGACCACAGGGGTTGGAATCAGCCCCAGCATTTT. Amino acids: CAWSDHRGWNQPQHF.

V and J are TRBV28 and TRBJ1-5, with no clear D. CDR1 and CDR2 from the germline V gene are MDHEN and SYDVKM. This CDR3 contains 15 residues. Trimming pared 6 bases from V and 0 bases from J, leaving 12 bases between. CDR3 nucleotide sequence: TGTGCCAGCAGCCTAGAGGGCTATAGCAATCAGCCCCAGCATTTT. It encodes CASSLEGYSNQPQHF. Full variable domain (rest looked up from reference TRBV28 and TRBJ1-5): DVKVTQSSRYLVKRTGEKVFLECVQDMDHENMFWYRQDPGLGLRLIYFSYDVKMKEKGDIPEGYSVSREKKERFSLILESASTNQTSMYLCASSLEGYSNQPQHFGDGTRLSIL.

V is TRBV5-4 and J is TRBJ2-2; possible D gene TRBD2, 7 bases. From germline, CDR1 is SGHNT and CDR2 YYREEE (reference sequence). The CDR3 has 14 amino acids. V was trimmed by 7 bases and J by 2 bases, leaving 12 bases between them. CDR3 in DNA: TGTGCCAGCGAAGGGGGGGCCAACACCGGGGAGCTGTTTTTT. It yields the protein CASEGGANTGELFF.

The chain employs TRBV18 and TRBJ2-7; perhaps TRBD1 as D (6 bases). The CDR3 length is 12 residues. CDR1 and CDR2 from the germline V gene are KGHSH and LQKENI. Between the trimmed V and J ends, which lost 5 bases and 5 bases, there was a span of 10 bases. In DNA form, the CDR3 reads TGTGCCAGCTCAGGGGACACGCACGAGCAGTACGTC. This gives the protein CASSGDTHEQYV.

For the CDR3, the DNA is TGTGCCAGCAGCGTAGCGGGACTAGCACGGGACGAGCAGTACTTC. As protein: CASSVAGLARDEQYF. V usage is TRBV9 and J usage is TRBJ2-7; 9 bases match TRBD2. The CDR3 totals 15 residues. With V trimmed by 0 bases and J by 5 bases, 6 bases remained unmatched. From germline, CDR1 is SGDLS and CDR2 YYNGEE.

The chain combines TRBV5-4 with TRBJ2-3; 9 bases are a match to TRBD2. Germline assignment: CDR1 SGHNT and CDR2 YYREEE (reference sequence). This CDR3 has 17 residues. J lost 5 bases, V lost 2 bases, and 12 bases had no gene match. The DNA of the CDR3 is TGTGCCAGCAGCTTCTATGGTCAGCGGGGGGCGAGAGATACGCAGTATTTT. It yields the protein CASSFYGQRGARDTQYF.

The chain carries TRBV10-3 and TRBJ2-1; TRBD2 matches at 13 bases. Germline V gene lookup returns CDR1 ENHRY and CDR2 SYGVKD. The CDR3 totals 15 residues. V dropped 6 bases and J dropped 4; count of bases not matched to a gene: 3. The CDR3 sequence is CAISSTSGGYNEQFF. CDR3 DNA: TGTGCCATCAGCTCGACTAGCGGGGGGTACAATGAGCAGTTCTTC.

The CDR3 DNA follows: TGTGCCAGTAGTATAGCTGGGCAGGCCAACCAGTATATGGTTGGCTACACCTTC. Translated, it gives CASSIAGQANQYMVGYTF. The chain employs TRBV19 and TRBJ1-2; no clear D gene. Germline-derived CDR1 and CDR2 are LNHDA and SQIVND (reference sequence). Trimming left V 1 base short and J 7 bases short, with 25 bases between. The CDR3 sequence is 18 residues long.

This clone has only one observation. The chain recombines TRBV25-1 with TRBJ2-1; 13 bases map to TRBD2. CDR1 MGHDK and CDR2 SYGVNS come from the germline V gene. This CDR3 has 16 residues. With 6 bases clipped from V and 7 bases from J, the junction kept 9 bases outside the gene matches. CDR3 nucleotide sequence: TGTGCCAGCAGCCCCGCCGGGACTAGCGGGGTGAATGAGCAGTTCTTC. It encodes CASSPAGTSGVNEQFF.

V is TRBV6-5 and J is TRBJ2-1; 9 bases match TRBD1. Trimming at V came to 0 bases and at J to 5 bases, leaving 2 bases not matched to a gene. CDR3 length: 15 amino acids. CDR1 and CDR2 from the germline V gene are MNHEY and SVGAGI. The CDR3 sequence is CASSYSGQGNNEQFF. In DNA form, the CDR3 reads TGTGCCAGCAGTTACTCGGGACAGGGCAACAATGAGCAGTTCTTC.

The CDR3 is CSVAGQSGQPQHF. In nucleotides, the CDR3 is TGCAGCGTAGCCGGACAGAGCGGCCAGCCCCAGCATTTT. The rearrangement joins TRBV29-1 to TRBJ1-5, with a tentative D call TRBD1 (6 bases). Germline V gene lookup returns CDR1 SQVTM and CDR2 ANQGSEA. Trimming removed 6 bases at V and 7 bases at J, with 16 bases between. This CDR3 spans 13 amino acids.

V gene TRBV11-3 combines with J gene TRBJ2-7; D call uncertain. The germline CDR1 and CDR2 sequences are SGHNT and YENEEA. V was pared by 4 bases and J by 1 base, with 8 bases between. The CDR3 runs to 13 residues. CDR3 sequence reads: CASSSSGSYEQYF. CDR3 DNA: TGTGCCAGCAGCTCCTCCGGTTCCTACGAGCAGTACTTC.

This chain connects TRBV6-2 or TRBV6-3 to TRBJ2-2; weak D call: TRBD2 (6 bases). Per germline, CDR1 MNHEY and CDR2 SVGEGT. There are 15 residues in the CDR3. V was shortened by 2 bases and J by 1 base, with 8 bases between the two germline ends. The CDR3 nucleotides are TGTGCCAGCAGTTACGCGGGACTGAACACCGGGGAGCTGTTTTTT. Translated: CASSYAGLNTGELFF.

In nucleotides, the CDR3 is TGTGCCAGCAGCTCAGAAAGGACAGGGGCCGGAAACACCATATATTTT. As protein: CASSSERTGAGNTIYF. The J gene is TRBJ1-3, the V gene TRBV9; TRBD1 agrees at 9 bases. With 4 bases clipped from V and 4 bases from J, the junction kept 9 bases outside the gene matches. Per germline, CDR1 SGDLS and CDR2 YYNGEE. There are 16 residues in the CDR3.

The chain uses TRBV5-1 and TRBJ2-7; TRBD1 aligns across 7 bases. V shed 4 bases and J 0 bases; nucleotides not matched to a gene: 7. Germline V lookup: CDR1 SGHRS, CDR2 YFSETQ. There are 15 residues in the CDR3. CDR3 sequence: CASSKDRDSSYEQYF. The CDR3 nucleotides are TGCGCCAGCAGCAAAGACAGGGATAGCTCCTACGAGCAGTACTTC.

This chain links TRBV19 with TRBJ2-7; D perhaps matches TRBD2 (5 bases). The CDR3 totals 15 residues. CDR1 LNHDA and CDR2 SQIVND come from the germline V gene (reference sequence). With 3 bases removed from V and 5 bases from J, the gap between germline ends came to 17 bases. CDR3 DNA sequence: TGTGCCAGTAGTATTGGCTCGGGAAGGTTCGACGAGCAGTACTTC. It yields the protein CASSIGSGRFDEQYF. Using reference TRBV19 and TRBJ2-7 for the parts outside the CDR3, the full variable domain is DGGITQSPKYLFRKEGQNVTLSCEQNLNHDAMYWYRQDPGQGLRLIYYSQIVNDFQKGDIAEGYSVSREKKESFPLTVTSAQKNPTAFYLCASSIGSGRFDEQYFGPGTRLTVT.

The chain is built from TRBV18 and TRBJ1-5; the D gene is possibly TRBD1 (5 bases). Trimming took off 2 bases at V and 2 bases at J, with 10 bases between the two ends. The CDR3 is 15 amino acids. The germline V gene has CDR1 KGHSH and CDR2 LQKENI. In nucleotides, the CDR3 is TGTGCCAGCTCACCAGACAGCCAACGCAATCAGCCCCAGCATTTT. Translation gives CASSPDSQRNQPQHF.

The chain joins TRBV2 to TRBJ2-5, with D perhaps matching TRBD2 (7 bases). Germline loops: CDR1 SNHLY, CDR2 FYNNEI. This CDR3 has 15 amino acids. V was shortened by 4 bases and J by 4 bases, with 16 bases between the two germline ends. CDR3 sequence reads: CASSVGGDGVETQYF. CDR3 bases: TGTGCCAGCAGTGTAGGGGGGGATGGGGTAGAGACCCAGTACTTC.

CDR3 sequence: CAILDRDRGTYEQYV. CDR3 DNA: TGCGCCATCCTAGACCGGGACAGGGGAACCTACGAGCAGTACGTC. The V call is TRBV10-1, the J call TRBJ2-7; 10 bases agree with TRBD1. The CDR3 totals 15 residues. V dropped 10 bases and J dropped 2; count of bases not matched to a gene: 11. CDR1 WNHNN and CDR2 SYGVQD come from the germline V gene (reference sequence).

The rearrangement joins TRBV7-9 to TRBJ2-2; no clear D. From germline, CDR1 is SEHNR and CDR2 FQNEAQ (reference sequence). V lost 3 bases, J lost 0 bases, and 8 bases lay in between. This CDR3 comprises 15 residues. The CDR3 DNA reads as TGTGCCAGCAGCTTGGGCACTCCGAACACCGGGGAGCTGTTTTTT. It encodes CASSLGTPNTGELFF.

This CDR3 reads CASSKTGVLTGRNYGYTF. The CDR3 DNA sequence: TGTGCCAGCAGCAAGACAGGGGTGCTAACCGGGCGTAACTATGGCTACACCTTC. This chain joins TRBV7-9 and TRBJ1-2, with 8 nucleotides matching TRBD1. Germline V lookup: CDR1 SEHNR, CDR2 FQNEAQ (reference sequence). The CDR3 runs to 18 residues. Trimming at V came to 5 bases and at J to 1 base, leaving 15 bases not matched to a gene.

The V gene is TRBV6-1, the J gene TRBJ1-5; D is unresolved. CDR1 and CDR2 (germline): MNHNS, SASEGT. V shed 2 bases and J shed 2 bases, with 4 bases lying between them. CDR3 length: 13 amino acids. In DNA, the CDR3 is TGTGCCAGCAGTGAATCTGGCAATCAGCCCCAGCATTTT. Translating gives CASSESGNQPQHF.

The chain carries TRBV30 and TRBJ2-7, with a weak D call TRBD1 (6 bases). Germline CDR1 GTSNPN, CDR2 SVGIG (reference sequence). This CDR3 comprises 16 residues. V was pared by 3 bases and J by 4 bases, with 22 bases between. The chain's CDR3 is CAWSLLRGFGLYEQYV. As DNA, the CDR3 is TGTGCCTGGAGCCTACTCAGGGGTTTCGGGCTATACGAGCAGTACGTC.

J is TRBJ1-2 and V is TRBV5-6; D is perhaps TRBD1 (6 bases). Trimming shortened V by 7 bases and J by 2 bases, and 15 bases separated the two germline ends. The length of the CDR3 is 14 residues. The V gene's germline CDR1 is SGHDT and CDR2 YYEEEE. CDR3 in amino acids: CASGQGRANYGYTF. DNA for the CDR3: TGTGCCAGCGGGCAGGGGCGAGCAAACTATGGCTACACCTTC.

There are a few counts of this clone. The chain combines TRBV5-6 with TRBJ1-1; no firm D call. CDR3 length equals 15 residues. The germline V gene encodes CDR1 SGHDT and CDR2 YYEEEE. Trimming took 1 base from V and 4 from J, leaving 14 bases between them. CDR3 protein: CASSLRAAMSTEAFF. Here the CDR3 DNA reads TGTGCCAGCAGCTTGCGTGCGGCGATGAGCACTGAAGCTTTCTTT.

The CDR3 reads CASSGTTDTYEQYF. The CDR3 DNA is TGTGCCAGCAGCGGAACGACAGACACCTACGAGCAGTACTTC. V is TRBV9 and J is TRBJ2-7; maybe TRBD1 (5 bases). V was clipped by 3 bases and J by 2 bases, with 12 bases between them. The CDR3 length is 14 residues. Germline lookup yields CDR1 SGDLS and CDR2 YYNGEE.

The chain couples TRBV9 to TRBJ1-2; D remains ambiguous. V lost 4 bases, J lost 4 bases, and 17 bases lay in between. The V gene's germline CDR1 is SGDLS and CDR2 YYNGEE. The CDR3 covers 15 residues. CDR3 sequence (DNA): TGTGCCAGCAGCCCCCTCGTCGGAGTGGGCTATGGCTACACCTTC. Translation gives CASSPLVGVGYGYTF.

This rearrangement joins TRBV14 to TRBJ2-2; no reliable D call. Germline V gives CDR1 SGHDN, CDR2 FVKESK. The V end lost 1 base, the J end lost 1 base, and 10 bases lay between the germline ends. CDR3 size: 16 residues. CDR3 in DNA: TGTGCCAGCAGCCAAGGGCTAGGTTGGAACACCGGGGAGCTGTTTTTT. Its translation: CASSQGLGWNTGELFF.